The T cell receptor beta chain described here comes from a study of blood T cell repertoires in COVID-19. At the level of the study: COVID-19 samples, acute and convalescent, were from the United States, Italy and Spain. T cells, B-cell-depleted T cells, or PBMCs supplied cDNA or gDNA.

V shed 2 bases and J shed 8 bases, with 13 bases lying between them. The CDR3 has 14 residues. The V gene's germline CDR1 is SGHRS and CDR2 YFSETQ. In the original workflow: Reference gene primers were amplified, and this amplification served to estimate nucleated cell counts. Clones were sequenced by immunoSEQ multiplex PCR, and TCRdb holds only the in-frame ones, with some missing. V, J and clone size derive from that table, while D and trimming were established from the DNA sequence. The table lists some 110,000 clones, about 89% of them singletons. Specimen: peripheral blood. This clonotype originated in a man aged 40-49 years with acute or convalescent COVID-19. The chain joins TRBV5-1 to TRBJ1-4; D remains unclear. The CDR3 protein is CASSFGGLEEKLFF. In DNA, the CDR3 is TGCGCCAGCAGCTTTGGAGGGTTGGAGGAAAAACTGTTTTTT.